This T cell receptor (beta chain) was sequenced during a study of cytomegalovirus exposure and HLA in healthy donors (TCRdb year 2017). Describing the broader study: In an earlier analysis of under 750 of the donors, 250 to 350 Gb of sequence data and some 120 million unique TCR beta sequences from about 180 million T cells were reported. All discovery cohort repertoires had been generated using a single sequencing platform. Alongside the repertoire data, information on donor age, sex, ethnicity and CMV serostatus was compiled. Besides the first cohort of roughly 640 subjects, a separate validation cohort made up of over 100 different subjects was used. The later analysis used no new phenotypic data to find candidate immune exposures, relying instead on TCR beta sequences and their occurrence across donors. To predict cytomegalovirus infection status, the study brought together high-throughput TCR immunosequencing, statistical association of individual TCRs with disease status, and machine learning. HLA typing included class I and class II loci at four-digit resolution. A later analysis re-examined previously published TCR beta repertoires from over 500 donors and added high-resolution HLA genotyping to investigate patterns of TCR occurrence. The aim of the study was to test whether cataloging public T cell receptors could identify signatures of past pathogen exposure. An early release that covered some 640 HLA-typed donors contained approximately 300 gigabases of sequencing data and about 84 million unique TCR sequences. On average, around 240,000 unique TCR beta nucleotide sequences were sequenced per donor among 350 to 400 genotyped donors of the cohort, with roughly 20% of those sequences being non-productive. Five DR-DQ haplotypes were treated as single units for association and clustering because of strong linkage in the cohort. To decide whether each TCR beta V gene segment behaved as functional or pseudogenic, an earlier analysis of 587 of the donors relied on high-throughput TCR beta sequencing. The number of donors typed differed by locus, with roughly 629-640 for A, B, C, DRB1 and DQB1, more than 500 for DQA1, 600 to 610 for DPA1, and around 430 for DPB1. The T cell repertoires of under 750 subjects were profiled by immunosequencing and related to cytomegalovirus serostatus. A later genetic analysis used genome-wide SNP genotypes for about 65% of the 666 donors, treating that subset as a discovery cohort. The genetic ancestry cluster associated with self-reported Caucasian donors included about four fifths of the 300 to 450 genotyped donors.

The library was made by the immunoSEQ multiplex PCR assay. A mixture of 60 forward primers for TCR Vbeta segments and 13 reverse primers for TCR Jbeta segments was used in the multiplex PCR. The CDR3 region of rearranged TCR beta genes was amplified from genomic DNA with a multiplex PCR assay. On the Illumina HiSeq System, the amplified TCR beta libraries were sequenced as 87-base-pair reads. For the original study's pipeline: A later analysis counted tens of millions of unique TCR beta chains across the 550 to 700 repertoires, and around 9.9 million of these chains were shared by at least two donors. Raw reads were error-corrected and collapsed into unique sequences with a nearest-neighbor algorithm that merged closely related sequences to remove PCR and sequencing errors. Alignment of CDR3 sequences to IMGT reference sequences was used to assign V, D and J gene segments. For a sequence to be retained, a match of at least six nucleotides was required to both a V gene segment and a J gene segment. Rearrangements were called productive when the CDR3 lacked stop codons and stayed in frame with V and J; all others were non-productive. CDR3 was defined according to IMGT convention as the region running from the second conserved V-encoded cysteine to the conserved J-encoded phenylalanine. The earlier analysis of approximately 500 of the donors excluded sequences that lacked an unambiguous match to a single V gene segment. An earlier analysis of fewer than 750 of the donors called V segments functional above 56.7% productive rearrangements and segregating when the between-donor standard deviation exceeded 5%. A statistical classification framework was developed to diagnose cytomegalovirus status using the catalog of TCR beta chain sequences. In a later analysis, V and J genes were assigned by comparing TCR nucleotide sequences against IMGT/GENE-DB human TR gene sequences. In a later analysis, CDR3 sequences and most-parsimonious VDJ recombination scenarios were assigned using the TCRdist pipeline. A later analysis defined each TCR beta chain by its CDR3 amino acid sequence plus V-gene family, and excluded reads lacking a unique V-gene family. A later analysis removed 600 or so highly shared, low-generation-probability nucleotide sequences to deal with suspected cross-contamination and a sequencing artifact. In a later analysis, a clonal expansion index was calculated for each public chain from normalized within-repertoire ranks of inferred template counts. In a later analysis, generation probabilities were computed using a VDJ recombination model fitted to out-of-frame rearrangements, and the results were checked against IGoR. Hypergeometric tests were used in a later analysis to score TCR-TCR, TCR-HLA and TCR-CMV co-occurrence, with a repertoire-size bias correction applied to the TCR pairs. In a later analysis, false discovery rates were estimated by permuting HLA or CMV assignments 20 times. A later analysis grouped co-occurring TCRs with DBSCAN, adding TCRdist sequence similarity when clustering within HLA-allele-positive subsets. Repertoires with fewer than 30,000 or more than 120,000 public chains, plus five repertoires with anomalous nucleotide sharing, were excluded from co-occurrence clustering. As stored in TCRdb, this immuneACCESS dataset retains in-frame rearrangements with V and J assigned. A fraction of the clones does not appear; measured against another copy, unresolved V genes explain less than half of the discrepancy, and the remainder lacks a known reason. Clone size and V and J calls were adopted from that table, with D and trimming inferred from the DNA. The sample profile shows about 140,000 clones; approximately 70% of them were found once. 6.5% of the sample is taken by the ten largest.

The cohort was made up of several hundred healthy bone marrow donors. At the time of sampling, all cohort members were nominally healthy, though unrecorded immune exposures were likely present. The donor tested CMV seronegative, placing the donor among the 350 or so seronegative members of the cohort. Each donor provided a peripheral blood sample, and peripheral blood mononuclear cells were used for TCR beta sequencing. The Qiagen DNeasy Blood Extraction Kit was used to extract genomic DNA from the blood cell samples. Results and caveats for the whole study, not just this receptor: In a later analysis, around 17,000 TCR beta sequences were associated with specific HLA alleles at a false discovery rate of 0.05. A later analysis found that most CMV-associated TCR beta chains appeared HLA-restricted, with HLA associations seemingly driven largely by CMV exposure. A cluster of highly shared sequence variants was judged likely to be a technical artifact of the sequencing pipeline. Because HLA typing was unavailable for some donors at each locus, only the typed subset was used in association tests. The only immune exposure information available for the cohort was CMV serostatus. Roughly uniform sequencing depth across donors was assumed in presence/absence analyses, although this assumption may not hold. Linkage disequilibrium might explain the correlated functional status among segregating V segments, but an unknown experimental factor could not be ruled out. The cohort was sequenced for TCR beta chains only, and without alpha or paired-chain data the features that could be detected were limited. According to a later analysis, parvovirus B19, influenza, CMV and Epstein-Barr virus appeared linked to several top co-occurrence clusters. A later genetic analysis associated a missense DCLRE1C variant with V-gene and J-gene trimming of TCR beta chains, and an independent cohort replicated the association. In a later analysis, TCR association rates were found to vary across HLA loci, with the most associated TCRs seen for DRB1 alleles and the fewest for HLA-C alleles. In both the original and validation cohorts, the classifier was reported to diagnose cytomegalovirus status with high specificity and sensitivity. A further reported finding was that TCR beta sequences accurately predicted the HLA-A and HLA-B alleles for most subjects in the first cohort. Over 15 rarely observed V segments, including chromosome 9 orphons, were excluded from the earlier analysis of several hundred of the donors because counts were too low. In the study, some 180 TCR beta chains were listed as associated with cytomegalovirus. It was suggested by the authors that the approach could potentially be generalized to other disease states and immunological phenotypes. In an earlier analysis of 500 to 650 of the donors, most TCR beta V segments appeared in productive rearrangements about 87% or about 30% of the time, broadly matching IMGT annotations. In a later genetic analysis, fewer N-insertions in productive TCRs were reported among donors in an Asian-associated ancestry cluster than the 666-donor mean. Strong co-occurrence of HLA alleles, especially DR and DQ, made assigning TCR associations to individual alleles difficult. While some public TCRs were present in many individuals, most TCR sequences turned up only very rarely across donors. In vitro tests confirmed that a few of the cytomegalovirus-associated TCR beta chains recognize cytomegalovirus antigens. In a later analysis, HLA-associated TCR beta chains showed more clonal expansion and lower generation probabilities than non-associated chains that were equally common.

A word on this clone: This clone's antigen is unknown. No clone much larger than this one lies a single base away; base qualities are absent.

The receptor was isolated from a woman aged 55-69 years in good health and CMV-seronegative. Source material: PBMCs.

The CDR3 region: CASTLARFGELFF. The DNA sequence is TGTGCCAGCACGCTAGCGCGGTTCGGGGAGCTGTTTTTT. The rearranged chain carries TRBV2 and TRBJ2-2; TRBD2 might be the D gene, on 6 matching bases. Counted from cysteine to phenylalanine, this CDR3 has 13 amino acids. Just CDR3 DNA is preserved here, 39 bases in frame from base 1. V gives up 7 bases and J gives up 7 bases, and the segment between their germline ends measures 13 bases. The germline V gene supplies CDR1 SNHLY and CDR2 FYNNEI.